This paragraph reports one T cell receptor beta chain. What it recognizes is unknown. From germline, CDR1 is MNHEY and CDR2 SMNVEV (reference sequence). The V and J ends lost 4 bases and 5 bases, in that order; junction bases with no gene match: 6. The CDR3 length is 15 residues. Alongside a J-beta primer mix, a sample-barcoded 5' primer served in a second PCR lasting roughly 6 to 11 cycles. Each of the cDNA molecules was tagged by a template-switch adaptor with 12 random nucleotides. Every sample gave at least 2.5 million paired-end reads containing CDR3. TCRdb called the 5' RACE reads again in MiXCR, with one record for every CDR3 protein. Of about 1.7 million distinct CDR3 sequences in the sample, about 28% were seen once. The entry originates in a study of blood T cells in healthy people across ages. Study-level points and caveats: A greater number of naive CD4+ cells and higher diversity distinguished long-lived donors from aged donors.

The study isolated at least 6.5 million PBMCs from each sample. This sequence joins TRBV27 and TRBJ2-7, with TRBD1 matching over 12 bases. The sequenced sample was blood. The TCR sequence derives from a woman aged 25 to 45 in good health. CDR3 nucleotides: TGTGCCAGCAGTTCACTCGGGACAGGGGGCGACGAGCAGTACTTC. This sequence encodes CASSSLGTGGDEQYF.